The clone carrying this T cell receptor (beta chain) was observed a single time. Its antigen is unidentified. The CDR3 extends over 14 amino acids. Germline V CDR1 and CDR2: SGHRS, YFSETQ. The data derive from a study of shared clonotypes between healthy human individuals. Terminally differentiated effector memory CD45RA+ cells were excluded from the naive CD8 cells, which were CD45RO-negative and positively selected for CCR7. Deep-level settings were used for running the assay. TCRdb keeps only in-frame clones here, not all; method: immunoSEQ multiplex PCR. Among hundreds of thousands of clones, 90% to 95% were seen once, and the ten largest hold 0.095% to 0.14%. Study-wide results and limits: Clonotypes shared by all four donors outscored non-shared clonotypes in generation probability. Larger estimated richness was generally recorded for naive subsets relative to memory subsets. Four donors shared about 5% of their naive CD4 clonotypes.

The clonotype originates from a woman in her twenties or thirties in good health. The V and J genes are TRBV5-1 and TRBJ2-5, with D perhaps TRBD1 (6 bases). The closer fit of TRBJ2-7 to the DNA end suggests the J call may be wrong. Sequencing was performed on naive CD8+ T cells sorted from blood. CDR3 nucleotides: TGCGCCAGCAGCTCCCGGGACACCTCCTACGAGCAGTACTTC. Amino acid sequence: CASSSRDTSYEQYF.